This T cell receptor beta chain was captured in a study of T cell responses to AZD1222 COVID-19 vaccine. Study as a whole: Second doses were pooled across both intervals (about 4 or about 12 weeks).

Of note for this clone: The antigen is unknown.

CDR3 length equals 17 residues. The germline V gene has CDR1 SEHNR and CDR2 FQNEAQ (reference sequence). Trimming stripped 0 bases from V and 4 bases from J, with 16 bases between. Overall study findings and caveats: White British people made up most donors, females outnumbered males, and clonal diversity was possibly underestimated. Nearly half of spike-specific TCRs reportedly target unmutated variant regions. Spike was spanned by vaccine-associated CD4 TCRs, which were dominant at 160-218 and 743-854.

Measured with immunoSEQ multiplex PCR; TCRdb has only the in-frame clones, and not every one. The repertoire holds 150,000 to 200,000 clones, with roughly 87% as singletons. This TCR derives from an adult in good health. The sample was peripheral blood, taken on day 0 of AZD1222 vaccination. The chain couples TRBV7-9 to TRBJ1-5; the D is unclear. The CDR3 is CASSLAGGVDGNQPQHF. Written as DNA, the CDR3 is TGTGCCAGCAGCTTAGCTGGCGGTGTCGACGGTAATCAGCCCCAGCATTTT.